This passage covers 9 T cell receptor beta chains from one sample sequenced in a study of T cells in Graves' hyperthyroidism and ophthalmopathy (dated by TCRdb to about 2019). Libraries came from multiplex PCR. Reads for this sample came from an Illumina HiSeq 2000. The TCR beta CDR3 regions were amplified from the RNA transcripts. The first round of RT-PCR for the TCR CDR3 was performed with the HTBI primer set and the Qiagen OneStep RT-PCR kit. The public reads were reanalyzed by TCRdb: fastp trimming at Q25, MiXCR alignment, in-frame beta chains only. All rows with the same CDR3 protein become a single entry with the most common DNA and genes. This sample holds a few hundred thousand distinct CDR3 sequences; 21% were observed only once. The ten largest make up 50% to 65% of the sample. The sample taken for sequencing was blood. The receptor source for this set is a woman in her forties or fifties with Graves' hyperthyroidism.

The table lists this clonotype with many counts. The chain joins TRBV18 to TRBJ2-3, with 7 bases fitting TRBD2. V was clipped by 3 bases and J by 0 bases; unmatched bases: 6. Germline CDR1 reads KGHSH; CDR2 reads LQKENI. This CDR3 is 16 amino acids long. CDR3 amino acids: CASSPLSSGSTDTQYF. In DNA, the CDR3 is TGTGCCAGCTCACCTCTTTCTAGCGGTAGCACAGATACGCAGTATTTT.

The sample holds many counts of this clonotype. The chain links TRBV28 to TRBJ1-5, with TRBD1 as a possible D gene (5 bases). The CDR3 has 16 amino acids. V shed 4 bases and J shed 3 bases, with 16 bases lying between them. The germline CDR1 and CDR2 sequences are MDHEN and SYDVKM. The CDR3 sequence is CASSSGRRGNNQPQHF. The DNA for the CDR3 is TGTGCCAGCAGTTCGGGTCGGAGGGGCAACAATCAGCCCCAGCATTTT.

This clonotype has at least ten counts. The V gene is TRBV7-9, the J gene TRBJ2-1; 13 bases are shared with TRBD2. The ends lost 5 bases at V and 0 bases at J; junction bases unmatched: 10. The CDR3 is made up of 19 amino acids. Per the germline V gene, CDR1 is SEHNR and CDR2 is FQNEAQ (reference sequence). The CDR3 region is CASSDTSGRARSSYNEQFF. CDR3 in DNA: TGTGCCAGCAGCGACACTAGCGGGAGGGCCCGGAGCTCCTACAATGAGCAGTTCTTC.

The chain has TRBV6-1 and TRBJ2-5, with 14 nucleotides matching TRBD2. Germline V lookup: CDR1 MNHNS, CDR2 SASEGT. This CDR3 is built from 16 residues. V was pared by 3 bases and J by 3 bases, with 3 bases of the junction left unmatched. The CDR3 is CASSDGLAGGKETQYF. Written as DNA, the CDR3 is TGTGCCAGCAGTGATGGACTAGCGGGGGGTAAAGAGACCCAGTACTTC.

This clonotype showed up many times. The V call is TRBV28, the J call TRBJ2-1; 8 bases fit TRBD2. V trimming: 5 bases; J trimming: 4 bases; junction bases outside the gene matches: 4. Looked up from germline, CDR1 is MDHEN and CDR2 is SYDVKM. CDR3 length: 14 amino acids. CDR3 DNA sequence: TGTGCCAGCAGTCGGGGGGGGGGATACAATGAGCAGTTCTTC. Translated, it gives CASSRGGGYNEQFF.

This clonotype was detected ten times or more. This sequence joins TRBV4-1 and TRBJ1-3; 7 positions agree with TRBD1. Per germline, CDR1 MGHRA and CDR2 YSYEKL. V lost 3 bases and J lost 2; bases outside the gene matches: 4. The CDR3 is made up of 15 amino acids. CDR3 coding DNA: TGCGCCAGCAGCCAGGCGACAGGGCCTGGAAACACCATATATTTT. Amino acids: CASSQATGPGNTIYF.

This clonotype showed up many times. CDR3 residues: CASREREDSTDTQYF. For the CDR3, the DNA is TGTGCCAGCAGGGAGCGGGAGGACTCCACAGATACGCAGTATTTT. The V and J genes are TRBV2 and TRBJ2-3, with 9 bases identical to TRBD2. CDR1 and CDR2 (germline): SNHLY, FYNNEI. After removal of 6 bases from V and 2 bases from J, the junction contained 6 bases not matched to a gene. The CDR3 extends over 15 amino acids.

The CDR3 nucleotides read TGTGCCAGCAGTTCAACCGGGACTAGTGTTATAGATACGCAGTATTTT. Protein: CASSSTGTSVIDTQYF. The rearrangement joins TRBV6-5 to TRBJ2-3, with TRBD2 identical over 8 bases. The V gene end was trimmed by 4 bases and the J gene end by 5 bases; junction bases not matched to a gene: 11. Germline-derived CDR1 and CDR2 are MNHEY and SVGAGI. This CDR3 comprises 16 residues.

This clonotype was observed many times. CDR3 coding DNA: TGTGCCAGCAGTTCCGGGACAAGATGGGGGGAGCTGTTTTTT. Its translation: CASSSGTRWGELFF. This sequence joins TRBV27 and TRBJ2-2; D is possibly TRBD1 (6 bases). Trimming took off 4 bases at V and 8 bases at J, with 14 bases between the two ends. CDR1 is MNHEY, CDR2 SMNVEV, per germline (reference sequence). CDR3 length equals 14 residues.